The rows below give T cell receptor beta chains drawn from one sample of a study of T cell repertoires in cytomegalovirus infection. No antigens are known for them. TCRdb fed the reads into MiXCR, producing one record per CDR3 protein. Of tens of thousands of distinct CDR3 sequences in the sample, approximately 46% are singletons; the top ten hold approximately 93%. Sequenced material: CD8+ T cells from cultured PBMCs, taken from culture after CMV antigen stimulation. The receptors come from a human donor in good health (CMV status not recorded). Some clones in this sample may be carry-over from other donors' samples. Each CDR3 is given with its conserved first and last residue. The D gene is left open where the match is weak. Rows may omit the clone size; those that give it use once, few, many or a size class.

NA	TRBJ2-1	TRBD1	TRBV5-5	TGTGCCAGCAGCTTGGGACAGGGAAGCGATGAGCAGTTCTTC	CASSLGQGSDEQFF
NA	TRBJ1-1	NA	TRBV12-3/TRBV12-4	TGTGCCAGCAGTTTAGGGATGAACACTGAAGCTTTCTTT	CASSLGMNTEAFF
NA	TRBJ1-5	NA	TRBV5-8	TGTGCCAGCAGCTTAGACGGTACAAATCAGCCCCAGCATTTT	CASSLDGTNQPQHF
many	TRBJ2-2	NA	TRBV7-2	TGTGCCAGCCCAGACGGCATTCACCCCGGGGAGCTGTTTTTT	CASPDGIHPGELFF
NA	TRBJ2-1	TRBD1	TRBV7-6	TGTGCCAGCAGCTTCCGGGACAGGGGACAAGGGTACAATGAGCAGTTCTTC	CASSFRDRGQGYNEQFF
NA	TRBJ2-1	NA	TRBV7-9	TGTGCCAGCACCGTACCGGGGTTTACCTACAATGAGCAGTTCTTC	CASTVPGFTYNEQFF
NA	TRBJ2-3	TRBD2	TRBV30	TGTGCCTGGAGTTCCCTAGCGGGGACGGATACGCAGTATTTT	CAWSSLAGTDTQYF
NA	TRBJ1-1	TRBD1	TRBV28	TGTGCCAGCAGTCTTACCGGGACAGGGACTGAAGCTTTCTTT	CASSLTGTGTEAFF
NA	TRBJ1-1	NA	TRBV5-6	TGTGCCAGCAGCTCACACCCGGGGGGTACTGAAGCTTTCTTT	CASSSHPGGTEAFF
NA	TRBJ2-1	NA	TRBV20-1	TGCAGTGCTACTGTGGACGGACGCCGAACCAACAATAAGCAGTTCTTC	CSATVDGRRTNNKQFF
many	TRBJ1-2	TRBD1	TRBV27	TGTGCCAGCAGTTTCGGGACAGGGCTTGGCTACACCTTC	CASSFGTGLGYTF
many	TRBJ2-7	TRBD2	TRBV6-1	TGTGCCACCACCGGAGCGGGACTCTACGAGCAGTACTTC	CATTGAGLYEQYF
few	TRBJ2-7	TRBD2	TRBV11-3	TGTGCCAGCGGTGCCGGCGGGGGAGAGCAGTACTTC	CASGAGGGEQYF
NA	TRBJ2-7	NA	TRBV7-2	TGTGCCAGCAGCTTCGGTAACGAGCAGTACTTC	CASSFGNEQYF
few	TRBJ2-1	NA	TRBV24-1	TGTGCCACCAGTGATAGCACCCCCTCCGGGATAGGTAATGAGCAGTTCTTC	CATSDSTPSGIGNEQFF
few	TRBJ2-5	NA	TRBV7-3	TGTGCCAGCAGCTTAGGAAACCAAGAGACCCAGTACTTC	CASSLGNQETQYF
once	TRBJ1-2	NA	TRBV4-3	TGCGCCAGCAGCCAAGACCAAAACAGTCTCGATAGCTATGGCTACACCTTC	CASSQDQNSLDSYGYTF
few	TRBJ1-4	TRBD1	TRBV14	TGTGCCAGCAGCAATATACTCGGACAGGGAAATGAAAAACTGTTTTTT	CASSNILGQGNEKLFF
NA	TRBJ2-7	NA	TRBV4-1	TGCGCCAGCAGCCAAGACAAGTCCTACGAGCAGTACTTC	CASSQDKSYEQYF
many	TRBJ1-6	NA	TRBV4-3	TGCGCCAGCAGCCAAGATTTGACTTCCTCGGGGTCACCCCTCCACTTT	CASSQDLTSSGSPLHF
NA	TRBJ1-1	NA	TRBV2	TGTGCCAGCATCAGGGGACGGACTGAAGCTTTCTTT	CASIRGRTEAFF
many	TRBJ2-2	TRBD1	TRBV7-8	TGTGCCAGCAGCTTAGTAGGGACAGGGGGCCGCTGGGCGGACACCGGGGAGCTGTTTTTT	CASSLVGTGGRWADTGELFF
once	TRBJ2-2	NA	TRBV7-6	TGTGCCAGCAGCTTAGTGGGGTCCGGGGAGCTGTTTTTT	CASSLVGSGELFF
NA	TRBJ2-3	NA	TRBV23-1	TGCGCCAGCAGTCAATCCTCCTTCACGAGCGGTGGAACAGATACGCAGTATTTT	CASSQSSFTSGGTDTQYF
many	TRBJ2-3	TRBD2	TRBV19	TGTGCCAGTAGTCCTCTTGTAGGACTAGCGGGAGGTTACACAGATACGCAGTATTTT	CASSPLVGLAGGYTDTQYF
many	TRBJ1-2	NA	TRBV27	TGTGCCAGCAGTTTATCGACAGGAATGGACGGCTACACCTTC	CASSLSTGMDGYTF
NA	TRBJ2-3	TRBD2	TRBV5-5	TGTGCCAGCAGCGGGGGGGGGGTGGAGGATACGCAGTATTTT	CASSGGGVEDTQYF
NA	TRBJ2-7	NA	TRBV5-1	TGCGCCAGCAGCGTTCGACAGTCCTACGAGCAGTACTTC	CASSVRQSYEQYF
NA	TRBJ2-6	TRBD1	TRBV7-2	TGTGCCAGCAGTCATCAGGGGACAGGGTACTCTGGGGCCAACGTCCTGACTTTC	CASSHQGTGYSGANVLTF
few	TRBJ1-2	TRBD1	TRBV6-1	TGTGCCATTCGACAGGGAAACTATGGCTACACCTTC	CAIRQGNYGYTF
NA	TRBJ2-3	TRBD1	TRBV4-3	TGCGCCAGCAGCCACCTCCGGGACAGGGATTTTAAGTTACCCCACACAGATACGCAGTATTTT	CASSHLRDRDFKLPHTDTQYF
few	TRBJ2-3	NA	TRBV7-9	TGTGCCAGCAGCCCTCCGGCTCCGCCAGGGGATACGCAGTATTTT	CASSPPAPPGDTQYF
few	TRBJ2-3	TRBD2	TRBV4-3	TGCGCCAGCAGCCAACGCATGCAATCCGGGACGGCTAGCGGGGGGGCCTCGGCAGATACGCAGTATTTT	CASSQRMQSGTASGGASADTQYF
NA	TRBJ2-3	TRBD2	TRBV11-3	TGTGCCAGCAGCTTCCTAGCGGGGGTTAGCACAGATACGCAGTATTTT	CASSFLAGVSTDTQYF
few	TRBJ2-5	TRBD1	TRBV7-3	TGTGCCAGCAGCTCCGGACAGGGGGCGGGAGAGACCCAGTACTTC	CASSSGQGAGETQYF
NA	TRBJ1-1	NA	TRBV5-6	TGTGCCAGCAGCTTTCCCGCAGGCCCGAACACTGAAGCTTTCTTT	CASSFPAGPNTEAFF
few	TRBJ1-5	NA	TRBV19	TGTGCCAGTAGTATCCCTTGGGGGGGCTACAATCAGCCCCAGCATTTT	CASSIPWGGYNQPQHF
many	TRBJ1-1	NA	TRBV4-1	TGCGCCAGCAGCCAAGATCATGGGCAGATGAACACTGAAGCTTTCTTT	CASSQDHGQMNTEAFF
medium-sized	TRBJ2-7	NA	TRBV10-3	TGTGCCACATCAAGGGCCTCCGGGGACGAGCAGTACTTC	CATSRASGDEQYF
many	TRBJ1-2	NA	TRBV7-2	TGTGCCAGCAAAACGGGACTTGAGCCCTTCTATGGCTACACCTTC	CASKTGLEPFYGYTF
NA	TRBJ2-7	NA	TRBV20-1	TGCAGTGCTAGAGGGCCAGAGTTAGCGGTGGACGAGCAGTACTTC	CSARGPELAVDEQYF
few	TRBJ2-2	NA	TRBV6-5	TGTGCCAGCAGTTACCCGACAGGTACCGGGGAGCTGTTTTTT	CASSYPTGTGELFF
NA	TRBJ1-2	TRBD1	TRBV19	TGTGCCAGTAGTACCTCGGACAGGGACGGCGACTACACCTTC	CASSTSDRDGDYTF
many	TRBJ2-1	NA	TRBV6-1	TGTGCCAGCAGTGAAGGTTCCTACAATGAGCAGTTCTTC	CASSEGSYNEQFF
NA	TRBJ2-1	NA	TRBV27	TGTGCCAGCAGTTTGGACCCCAAATGGGTCTCCTACAATGAGCAGTTCTTC	CASSLDPKWVSYNEQFF
NA	TRBJ2-1	NA	TRBV7-2	TGTGCCAGCAGCCCAGTCCGGAGATCAGCTACACATCGGGACAATGAGCAGTTCTTC	CASSPVRRSATHRDNEQFF